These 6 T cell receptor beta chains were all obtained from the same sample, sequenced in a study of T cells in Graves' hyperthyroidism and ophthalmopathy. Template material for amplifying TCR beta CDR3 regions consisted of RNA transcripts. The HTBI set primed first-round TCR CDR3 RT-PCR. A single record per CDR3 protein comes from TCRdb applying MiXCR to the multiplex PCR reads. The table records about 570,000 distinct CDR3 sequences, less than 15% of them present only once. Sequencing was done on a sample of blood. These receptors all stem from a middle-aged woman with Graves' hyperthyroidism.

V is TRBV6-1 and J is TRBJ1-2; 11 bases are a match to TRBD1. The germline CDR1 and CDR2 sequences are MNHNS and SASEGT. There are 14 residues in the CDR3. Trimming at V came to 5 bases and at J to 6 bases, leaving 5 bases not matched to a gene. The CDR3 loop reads CASSKDRGLNGYTF. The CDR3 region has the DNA TGTGCCAGCAGTAAGGACAGGGGGCTTAATGGCTACACCTTC.

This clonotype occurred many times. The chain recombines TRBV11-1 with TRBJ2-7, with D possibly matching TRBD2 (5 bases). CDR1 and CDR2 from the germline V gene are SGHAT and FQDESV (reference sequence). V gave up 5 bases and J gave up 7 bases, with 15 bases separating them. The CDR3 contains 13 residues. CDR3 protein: CASSLREDGEQYF. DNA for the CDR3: TGTGCCAGCAGCCTCCGGGAAGACGGGGAGCAGTACTTC.

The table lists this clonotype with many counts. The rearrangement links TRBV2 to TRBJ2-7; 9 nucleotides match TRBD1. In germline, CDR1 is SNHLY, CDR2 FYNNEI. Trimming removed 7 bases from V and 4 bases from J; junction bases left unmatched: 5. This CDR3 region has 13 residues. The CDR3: CASKGQGGYEQYF. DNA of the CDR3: TGTGCCAGCAAGGGACAGGGTGGGTACGAGCAGTACTTC.

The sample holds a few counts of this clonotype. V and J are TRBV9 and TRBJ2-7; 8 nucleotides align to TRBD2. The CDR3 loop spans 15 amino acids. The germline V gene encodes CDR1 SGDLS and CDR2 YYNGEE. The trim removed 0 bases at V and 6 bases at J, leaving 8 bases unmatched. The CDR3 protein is CASSVDGGGIFEQYF. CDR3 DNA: TGTGCCAGCAGCGTAGACGGGGGGGGAATTTTCGAGCAGTACTTC.

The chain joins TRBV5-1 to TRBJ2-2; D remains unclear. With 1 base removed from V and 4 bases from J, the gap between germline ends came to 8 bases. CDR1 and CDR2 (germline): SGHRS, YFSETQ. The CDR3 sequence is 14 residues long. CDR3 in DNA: TGCGCCAGCAGCTTGTTCGACTCCACCGGGGAGCTGTTTTTT. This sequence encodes CASSLFDSTGELFF.

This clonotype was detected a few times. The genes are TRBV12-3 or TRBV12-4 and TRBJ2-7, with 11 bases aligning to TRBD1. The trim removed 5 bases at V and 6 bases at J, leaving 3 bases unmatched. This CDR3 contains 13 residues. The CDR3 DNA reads TGTGCCAGCAGTACCGGGACAGGGGGCGAGCAGTACTTC. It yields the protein CASSTGTGGEQYF.